Listed below are T cell receptor beta chains from one sample, sequenced in a study of blood T cells in healthy people across ages. One entry per CDR3 protein results from TCRdb running MiXCR on the 5' RACE reads. The sample consists of roughly 2 million distinct CDR3 sequences, approximately 50% of them appearing once. Sequenced: blood. Receptor source: a woman aged 40 to 50 in good health. CDR3s include the opening cysteine and the closing phenylalanine or tryptophan. The D gene is left open where the match is weak. Only part of the rows carry a size: once, few, many, or a class if the clone is expanded.

d_call	clone_size	v_call	j_call	cdr3_nt	cdr3_aa
NA	NA	TRBV6-1	TRBJ2-5	TGTGCCAGCAGTGAATTGGAGGGGGCTCGGGGACAAGAGACCCAGTACTTC	CASSELEGARGQETQYF
NA	NA	TRBV12-3/TRBV12-4	TRBJ1-2	TGTGCCAGCAGACACACAGGGAACTATGGCTACACCTTC	CASRHTGNYGYTF
TRBD1	NA	TRBV6-6	TRBJ2-1	TGTGCCAGCAGTCAGACAGGGCTGGGCAAAAATGAGCAGTTCTTC	CASSQTGLGKNEQFF
NA	NA	TRBV20-1	TRBJ1-5	TGCAGTGCTAGAGATCGGACATATAGCAATCAGCCCCAGCATTTT	CSARDRTYSNQPQHF
NA	few	TRBV12-3/TRBV12-4	TRBJ1-2	TGTGCCAGCAGTCTCACAGGGCCCGCCAACTATGGCTACACCTTC	CASSLTGPANYGYTF
NA	NA	TRBV27	TRBJ1-6	TGTGCCAGCAGTTCCCCGACGGGCAGGGGATCACCCCTCCACTTT	CASSSPTGRGSPLHF
NA	few	TRBV18	TRBJ2-3	TGTGCCAGCTCACTGACCCGAGCGGGAGATACGCAGTATTTT	CASSLTRAGDTQYF
TRBD2	NA	TRBV20-1	TRBJ2-7	TGCAGTGCTACACCCAGTGGGACTAGCAGCTCCTACGAGCAGTACTTC	CSATPSGTSSSYEQYF
TRBD1	NA	TRBV9	TRBJ2-5	TGTGCCAGCAGCGTTAACAGGGGTGGCGAGACCCAGTACTTC	CASSVNRGGETQYF
NA	NA	TRBV7-7	TRBJ2-1	TGTGCTAGCAGCTTAGCCGACGTAGGTTACAATGAGCAGTTCTTC	CASSLADVGYNEQFF
NA	NA	TRBV20-1	TRBJ2-2	TGCAGTGCCCTACCAAGGGTGTCGTACACCGGGGAGCTGTTTTTT	CSALPRVSYTGELFF
NA	NA	TRBV7-3	TRBJ2-6	TGTGCCAGCAGCCGTCCAGGAGTCTCTGGGGCCAACGTCCTGACTTTC	CASSRPGVSGANVLTF
NA	NA	TRBV13	TRBJ2-7	TGTGCCAGCAGCTCCACCACTACAGTAACCGAGCAGTACTTC	CASSSTTTVTEQYF
TRBD1	NA	TRBV28	TRBJ1-2	TGTGCCAGCAGTCCCACCGGGACAGGGGGTCTCAATGGCTACACCTTC	CASSPTGTGGLNGYTF
NA	NA	TRBV29-1	TRBJ2-5	TGCAGCGTTGACAGTGGGCGCGGGGAGACCCAGTACTTC	CSVDSGRGETQYF
NA	many	TRBV7-9	TRBJ2-3	TGTGCCAGCAGCCCCCGACTAGGAGATACGCAGTATTTT	CASSPRLGDTQYF
NA	few	TRBV12-3/TRBV12-4	TRBJ1-1	TGTGCCAGCAGTTCACGGACAGTTGGGGACACTGAAGCTTTCTTT	CASSSRTVGDTEAFF
NA	few	TRBV15	TRBJ2-3	TGTGCCACCAGCAGAGATATAGTTTTAGGTACGCAGTATTTT	CATSRDIVLGTQYF
NA	NA	TRBV28	TRBJ2-1	TGTGCCAGCAGCTCCCCCGGAACTACCCAAGAGACCCAGTTCTTC	CASSSPGTTQETQFF
TRBD1	NA	TRBV20-1	TRBJ1-3	TGCAGTGCTAGAGAGGGGACAGTTGGAAACACCATATATTTT	CSAREGTVGNTIYF
NA	NA	TRBV27	TRBJ2-7	TGTGCCAGCAGTGCGGACACCGGAGGCTACGAGCAGTACTTC	CASSADTGGYEQYF
TRBD1	few	TRBV24-1	TRBJ1-5	TGTGCCACCAGTGATTCAACAGGGGATCAGCCCCAGCATTTT	CATSDSTGDQPQHF
TRBD1	NA	TRBV11-2	TRBJ2-7	TGTGCCAGCAGCTTAGAAGTCCGAACAGGGGTCTACGAGCAGTACTTC	CASSLEVRTGVYEQYF
TRBD2	NA	TRBV20-1	TRBJ2-3	TGCAGTGCCCGGACTAGCGGGCGTGGAGATACGCAGTATTTT	CSARTSGRGDTQYF
NA	NA	TRBV27	TRBJ1-2	TGTGCCAGCAGTTTAGTTTGGGGAGGGGACTATGGCTACACCTTC	CASSLVWGGDYGYTF
NA	NA	TRBV6-1	TRBJ2-5	TGTGCCAGCAGACCCGGACAGCTAGTTCAAGAGACCCAGTACTTC	CASRPGQLVQETQYF